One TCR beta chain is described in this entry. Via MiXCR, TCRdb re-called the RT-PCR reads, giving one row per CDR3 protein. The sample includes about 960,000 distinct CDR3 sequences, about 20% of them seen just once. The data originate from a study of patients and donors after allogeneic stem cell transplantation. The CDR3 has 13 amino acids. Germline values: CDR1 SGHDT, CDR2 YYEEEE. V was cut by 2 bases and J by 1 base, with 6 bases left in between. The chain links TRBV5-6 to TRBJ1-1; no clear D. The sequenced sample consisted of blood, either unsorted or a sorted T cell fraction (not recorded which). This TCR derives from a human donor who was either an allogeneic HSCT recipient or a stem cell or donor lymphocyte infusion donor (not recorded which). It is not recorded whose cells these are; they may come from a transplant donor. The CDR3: CASSFKENTEAFF. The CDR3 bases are TGTGCCAGCAGCTTTAAAGAGAACACTGAAGCTTTCTTT.